The clone carrying this T cell receptor (beta chain) was detected ten times or more. Its antigen is undetermined. The sample originates from a study of T-cell reconstitution after alpha-beta-depleted transplantation in children. Trimming took 4 bases from V and 2 from J, leaving 12 bases between them. The CDR3 spans 14 residues. Germline values: CDR1 SGHRS, CDR2 YFSETQ. Unique molecular identifiers were used in preparing the TCRbeta library. TCRdb used MiXCR to reprocess the PCR reads, holding one entry per CDR3 protein. This sample has thousands of distinct CDR3 sequences; approximately 19% occur once, and the top ten carry 40% to 55%. Regarding the study as a whole: By about two months after transplant, alpha-beta T cells reportedly arose from several hundred graft clones that had expanded. In some patients, recipient T cells and intrathymic progenitors surviving conditioning explained high day-60 diversity. From newly produced T cells came most of the T-cell counts and diversity one year after transplant.

This receptor was obtained from a male patient aged 2-9 years who had a stem cell transplant for acute lymphoblastic leukemia, so the T cells may come from the graft donor. Source: PBMCs, mostly from graft donor cells, taken 180 days after TCRalphabeta/CD19-depleted stem cell transplant. The chain uses TRBV5-1 and TRBJ1-1, with D unclear. The CDR3, as DNA: TGCGCCAGCAGCCTTCGGGCCCGAAACACTGAAGCTTTCTTT. Translating gives CASSLRARNTEAFF.